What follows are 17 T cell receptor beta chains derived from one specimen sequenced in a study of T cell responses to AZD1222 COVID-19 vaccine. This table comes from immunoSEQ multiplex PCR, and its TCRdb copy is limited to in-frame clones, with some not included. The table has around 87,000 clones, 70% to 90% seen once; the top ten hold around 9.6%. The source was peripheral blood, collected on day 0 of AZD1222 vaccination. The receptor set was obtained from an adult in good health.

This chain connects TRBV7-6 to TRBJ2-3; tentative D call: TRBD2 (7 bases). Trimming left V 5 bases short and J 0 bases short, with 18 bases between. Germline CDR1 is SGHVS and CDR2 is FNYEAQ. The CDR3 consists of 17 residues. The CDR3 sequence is CASSPRLGGASTDTQYF. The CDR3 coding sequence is TGTGCCAGCAGCCCACGATTGGGGGGGGCTAGCACAGATACGCAGTATTTT. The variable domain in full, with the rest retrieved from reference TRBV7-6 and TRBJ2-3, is GAGVSQSPRYKVTKRGQDVALRCDPISGHVSLYWYRQALGQGPEFLTYFNYEAQQDKSGLPNDRFSAERPEGSISTLTIQRTEQRDSAMYRCASSPRLGGASTDTQYFGPGTRLTVL.

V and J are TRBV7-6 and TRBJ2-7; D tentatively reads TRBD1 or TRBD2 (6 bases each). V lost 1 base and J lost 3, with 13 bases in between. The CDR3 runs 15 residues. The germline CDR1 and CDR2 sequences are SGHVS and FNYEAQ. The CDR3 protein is CASSLGGAGDYEQYF. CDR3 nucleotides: TGTGCCAGCAGCTTAGGGGGGGCAGGGGACTACGAGCAGTACTTC.

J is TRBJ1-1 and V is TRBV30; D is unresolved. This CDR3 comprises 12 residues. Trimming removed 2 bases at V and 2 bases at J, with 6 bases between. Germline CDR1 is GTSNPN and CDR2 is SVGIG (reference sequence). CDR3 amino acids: CAWSPINTEAFF. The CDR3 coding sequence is TGTGCCTGGAGTCCAATAAACACTGAAGCTTTCTTT.

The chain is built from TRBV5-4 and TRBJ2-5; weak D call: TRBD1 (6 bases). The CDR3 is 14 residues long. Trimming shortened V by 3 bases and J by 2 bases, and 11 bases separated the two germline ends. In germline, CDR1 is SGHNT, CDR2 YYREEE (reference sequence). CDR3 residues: CASSSGAGQETQYF. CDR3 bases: TGTGCCAGCAGCTCAGGGGCGGGTCAAGAGACCCAGTACTTC. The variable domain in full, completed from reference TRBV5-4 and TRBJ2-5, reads ETGVTQSPTHLIKTRGQQVTLRCSSQSGHNTVSWYQQALGQGPQFIFQYYREEENGRGNFPPRFSGLQFPNYSSELNVNALELDDSALYLCASSSGAGQETQYFGPGTRLLVL.

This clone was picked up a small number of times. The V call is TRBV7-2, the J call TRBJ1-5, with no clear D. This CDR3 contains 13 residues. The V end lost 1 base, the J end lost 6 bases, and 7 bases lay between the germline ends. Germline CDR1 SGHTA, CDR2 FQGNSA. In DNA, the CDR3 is TGTGCCAGCAGCTTAGGGTGGAGTCAGCCCCAGCATTTT. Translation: CASSLGWSQPQHF.

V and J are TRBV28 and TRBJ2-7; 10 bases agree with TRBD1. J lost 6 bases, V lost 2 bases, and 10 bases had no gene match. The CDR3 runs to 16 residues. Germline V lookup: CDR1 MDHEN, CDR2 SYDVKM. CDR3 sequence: CASSLGGGQGYSEQYF. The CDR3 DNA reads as TGTGCCAGCAGTTTAGGTGGGGGACAGGGGTACTCCGAGCAGTACTTC.

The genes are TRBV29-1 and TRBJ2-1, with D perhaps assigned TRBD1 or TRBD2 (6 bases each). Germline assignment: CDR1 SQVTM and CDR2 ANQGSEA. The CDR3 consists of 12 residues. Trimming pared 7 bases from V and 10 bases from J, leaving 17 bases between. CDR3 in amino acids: CSALSGAREQFF. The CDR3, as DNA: TGCAGCGCACTCTCGGGGGCACGCGAGCAGTTCTTC.

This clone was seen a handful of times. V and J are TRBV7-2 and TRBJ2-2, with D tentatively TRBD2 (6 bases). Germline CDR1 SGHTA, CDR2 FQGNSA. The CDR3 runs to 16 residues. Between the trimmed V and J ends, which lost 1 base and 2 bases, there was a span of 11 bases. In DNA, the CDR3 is TGTGCCAGCAGCTTAGGGACTACGACTAACACCGGGGAGCTGTTTTTT. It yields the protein CASSLGTTTNTGELFF.

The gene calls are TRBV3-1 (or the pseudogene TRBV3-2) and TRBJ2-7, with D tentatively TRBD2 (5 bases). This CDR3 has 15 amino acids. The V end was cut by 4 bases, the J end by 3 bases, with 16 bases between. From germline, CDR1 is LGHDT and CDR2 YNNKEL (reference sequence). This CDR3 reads CASSLGLLSDYEQYF. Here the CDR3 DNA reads TGTGCCAGCAGCCTCGGACTCCTAAGTGACTACGAGCAGTACTTC.

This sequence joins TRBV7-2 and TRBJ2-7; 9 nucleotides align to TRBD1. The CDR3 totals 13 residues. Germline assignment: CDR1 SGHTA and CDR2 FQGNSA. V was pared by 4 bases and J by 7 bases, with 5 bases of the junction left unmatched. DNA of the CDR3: TGTGCCAGCAGCTGGGACAGGGTCGGAGAGCAGTACTTC. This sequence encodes CASSWDRVGEQYF.

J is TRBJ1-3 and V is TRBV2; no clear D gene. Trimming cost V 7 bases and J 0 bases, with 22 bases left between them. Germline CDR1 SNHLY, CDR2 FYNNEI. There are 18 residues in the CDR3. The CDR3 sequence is CASTPVLPQTISGNTIYF. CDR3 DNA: TGTGCCAGCACCCCCGTCCTCCCCCAGACGATCTCTGGAAACACCATATATTTT.

In DNA form, the CDR3 reads TGTGCCAGCAGTCGACTAGCGGAGAACTACGAGCAGTACTTC. This translates into CASSRLAENYEQYF. V gene TRBV14 combines with J gene TRBJ2-7, with 9 nucleotides matching TRBD2. Unmatched junction bases numbered 6, after V lost 6 bases and J lost 3 bases. This CDR3 has 14 amino acids. Germline V gene sequence: CDR1 SGHDN, CDR2 FVKESK.

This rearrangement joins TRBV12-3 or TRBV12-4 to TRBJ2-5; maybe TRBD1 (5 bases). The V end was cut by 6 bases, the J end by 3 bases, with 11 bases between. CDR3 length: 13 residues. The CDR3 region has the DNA TGTGCCAGCAGCTGGGGCAGGGAAGAGACCCAGTACTTC. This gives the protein CASSWGREETQYF.

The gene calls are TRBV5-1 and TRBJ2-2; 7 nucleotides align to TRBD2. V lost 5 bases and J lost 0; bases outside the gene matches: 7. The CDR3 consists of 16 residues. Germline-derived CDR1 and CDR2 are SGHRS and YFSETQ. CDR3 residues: CASRPSSGANTGELFF. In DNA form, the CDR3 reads TGCGCCAGCAGACCGTCTAGCGGAGCGAACACCGGGGAGCTGTTTTTT.

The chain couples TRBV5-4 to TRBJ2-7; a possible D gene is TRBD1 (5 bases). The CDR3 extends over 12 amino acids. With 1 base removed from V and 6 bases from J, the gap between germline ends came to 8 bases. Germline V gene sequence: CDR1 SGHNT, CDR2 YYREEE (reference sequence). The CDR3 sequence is CASSLQGSEQYF. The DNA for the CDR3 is TGTGCCAGCAGCTTGCAGGGATCCGAGCAGTACTTC. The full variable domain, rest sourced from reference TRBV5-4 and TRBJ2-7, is ETGVTQSPTHLIKTRGQQVTLRCSSQSGHNTVSWYQQALGQGPQFIFQYYREEENGRGNFPPRFSGLQFPNYSSELNVNALELDDSALYLCASSLQGSEQYFGPGTRLTVT.

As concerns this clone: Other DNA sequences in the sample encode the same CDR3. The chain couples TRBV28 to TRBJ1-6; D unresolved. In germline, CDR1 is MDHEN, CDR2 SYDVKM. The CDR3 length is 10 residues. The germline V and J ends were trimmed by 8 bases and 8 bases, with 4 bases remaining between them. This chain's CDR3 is CASGDSPLHF. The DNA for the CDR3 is TGTGCCAGCGGTGATTCACCCCTCCACTTT.

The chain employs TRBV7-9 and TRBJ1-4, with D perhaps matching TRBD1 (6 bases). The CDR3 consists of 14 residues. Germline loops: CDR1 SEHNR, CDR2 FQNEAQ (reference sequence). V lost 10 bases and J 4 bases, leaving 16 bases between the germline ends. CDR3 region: CATDQTGFNEKLFF. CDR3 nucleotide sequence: TGTGCCACGGACCAGACAGGTTTTAATGAAAAACTGTTTTTT.